These 30 T cell receptor beta chains came from one sample sequenced in a study of OX40 agonist ivuxolimab in advanced cancers. Library preparation was by the immunoSEQ multiplex PCR assay. As stored in TCRdb, this immuneACCESS dataset retains in-frame rearrangements with V and J assigned. A fraction of the clones does not appear; measured against another copy, unresolved V genes explain less than half of the discrepancy, and the remainder lacks a known reason. Within this sample are approximately 91,000 clones, with around 85% of them counted one time only. The ten top clones hold around 2% of the sample. The sequences come from CD4+ or CD8+ T cells sorted from blood, collected in a trial of the OX40 agonist ivuxolimab. The receptors come from an adult with an advanced solid tumor such as melanoma, head and neck, liver or kidney cancer.

This chain connects TRBV11-2 to TRBJ2-5; TRBD2 aligns across 14 bases. The junction had 12 bases not matched to a gene; V was cut back by 4 bases and J by 2 bases. Germline values: CDR1 SGHAT, CDR2 FQNNGV. The CDR3 sequence is 19 residues long. In DNA, the CDR3 is TGTGCCAGCAGCTGGGGACTAGCGGGGGAGCGGACTCGACAAGAGACCCAGTACTTC. Translating it yields CASSWGLAGERTRQETQYF.

This rearrangement joins TRBV7-7 to TRBJ2-2; the D call may be TRBD1 or TRBD2 (6 bases each). The germline gives CDR1 SSHAT, CDR2 FNYEAQ (reference sequence). This CDR3 is 15 amino acids long. The CDR3 protein is CASGKTGWNTGELFF. In nucleotides, the CDR3 is TGTGCTAGCGGAAAGACAGGCTGGAACACCGGGGAGCTGTTTTTT.

The chain uses TRBV19 and TRBJ1-2; maybe TRBD1 (6 bases). CDR1 is LNHDA and CDR2 is SQIVND in the germline V gene (reference sequence). This CDR3 contains 15 residues. Between the trimmed V and J ends, which lost 11 bases and 0 bases, there was a span of 19 bases. DNA of the CDR3: TGTGCCTCCCTAGAGCGGGGGCGAGCTAACTATGGCTACACCTTC. Translation: CASLERGRANYGYTF.

This clone was counted a few times. This sequence joins TRBV9 and TRBJ2-7; D gene uncertain. CDR3 length: 13 amino acids. In germline, CDR1 is SGDLS, CDR2 YYNGEE. The ends were cut back, 0 bases at V and 0 bases at J, with 4 bases in the middle. The CDR3 region has the DNA TGTGCCAGCAGCGTAGACAGCTCCTACGAGCAGTACTTC. It is translated as CASSVDSSYEQYF.

The V gene is TRBV13, the J gene TRBJ1-3; 10 nucleotides match TRBD1. Unmatched junction bases numbered 6, after V lost 2 bases and J lost 2 bases. The germline gives CDR1 PRHDT, CDR2 FYEKMQ (reference sequence). CDR3 length: 17 residues. CDR3 sequence reads: CASSLRGQGRTGNTIYF. The CDR3 DNA reads as TGTGCCAGCAGCTTAAGGGGACAGGGGAGGACTGGAAACACCATATATTTT.

In this sample, this clone turned up once. V is TRBV19 and J is TRBJ2-3, with D perhaps matching TRBD1 (7 bases). This CDR3 comprises 15 residues. V was clipped by 6 bases and J by 4 bases, with 17 bases between them. CDR1 and CDR2 from the germline V gene are LNHDA and SQIVND (reference sequence). CDR3 coding DNA: TGTGCCAGTAGATGGCGCGGGACAGATGCAGATACGCAGTATTTT. Protein sequence: CASRWRGTDADTQYF.

V and J are TRBV11-3 and TRBJ1-2, with a possible D match to TRBD1 (6 bases). The CDR3 is 12 residues long. Germline assignment: CDR1 SGHNT and CDR2 YENEEA. Trimming removed 3 bases at V and 7 bases at J, with 9 bases between. In DNA form, the CDR3 reads TGTGCCAGCAGCTTCGGGGGCTCTGGCTACACCTTC. Translation: CASSFGGSGYTF. The full variable domain, completed using reference TRBV11-3 and TRBJ1-2, is EAGVVQSPRYKIIEKKQPVAFWCNPISGHNTLYWYLQNLGQGPELLIRYENEEAVDDSQLPKDRFSAERLKGVDSTLKIQPAELGDSAVYLCASSFGGSGYTFGSGTRLTVV.

V gene TRBV20-1 combines with J gene TRBJ1-5; D gene uncertain. Deletions cut 0 bases from V and 9 bases from J, with 6 bases between. This CDR3 is 11 amino acids long. CDR1 and CDR2 from the germline V gene are DFQATT and SNEGSKA (reference sequence). In DNA form, the CDR3 reads TGCAGTGCTAGAGAGGGGTGGCCCCAGCATTTT. It encodes CSAREGWPQHF.

The J gene is TRBJ2-1, the V gene TRBV19; the D is unclear. Germline V CDR1 and CDR2: LNHDA, SQIVND (reference sequence). This CDR3 contains 14 residues. V lost 3 bases to trimming and J lost 6 bases, with 12 bases between them. The CDR3 DNA is TGTGCCAGTAGTATCCCCCGGGTGCGCAATGAGCAGTTCTTC. The encoded protein is CASSIPRVRNEQFF.

DNA of the CDR3: TGTGCCAGCAGCTTTAAACGGGACTCCTACGAGCAGTACTTC. Translating it yields CASSFKRDSYEQYF. This chain connects TRBV7-2 to TRBJ2-7; D perhaps matches TRBD2 (5 bases). Germline loops: CDR1 SGHTA, CDR2 FQGNSA. V dropped 3 bases and J dropped 0 bases, with 9 bases sitting between them. The CDR3 has 14 amino acids.

This clone turned up a few times. This rearrangement joins TRBV15 to TRBJ1-6, with D perhaps matching TRBD1 (5 bases). CDR3 size: 15 residues. V was pared by 3 bases and J by 10 bases, with 16 bases between. Germline-derived CDR1 and CDR2 are LNHNV and YYDKDF (reference sequence). Here the CDR3 DNA reads TGTGCCACCAGCAGGGGGGATACAACGGGATCACCCCTCCACTTT. Translated: CATSRGDTTGSPLHF. The variable domain in full, completed from reference TRBV15 and TRBJ1-6, reads DAMVIQNPRYQVTQFGKPVTLSCSQTLNHNVMYWYQQKSSQAPKLLFHYYDKDFNNEADTPDNFQSRRPNTSFCFLDIRSPGLGDTAMYLCATSRGDTTGSPLHFGNGTRLTVT.

This chain joins TRBV4-1 and TRBJ1-1; TRBD1 matches at 9 bases. The V segment lost 4 bases and the J segment 4 bases; nucleotides outside the gene matches: 7. Germline CDR1 MGHRA, CDR2 YSYEKL. This CDR3 has 15 residues. The CDR3 DNA follows: TGCGCCAGCAGCCGGGGACAGGGCTTGAGCACTGAAGCTTTCTTT. Its protein product is CASSRGQGLSTEAFF.

This clone was seen just once. The chain couples TRBV27 to TRBJ1-2, with 8 nucleotides matching TRBD1. Germline trimming cut 4 bases from V and 4 bases from J; bases unmatched to any gene: 5. The germline gives CDR1 MNHEY, CDR2 SMNVEV (reference sequence). This CDR3 comprises 14 residues. The CDR3 loop reads CASSSFTGGYGYTF. The CDR3, as DNA: TGTGCCAGCAGTTCCTTTACAGGGGGCTATGGCTACACCTTC.

The chain combines TRBV5-6 with TRBJ1-3, with 7 bases that match TRBD1. Trimming removed 2 bases from V and 4 bases from J; junction bases left unmatched: 9. Per the germline V gene, CDR1 is SGHDT and CDR2 is YYEEEE. This CDR3 is 16 amino acids long. The CDR3 sequence: CASSFFPGGGGNTIYF. In DNA, the CDR3 is TGTGCCAGCAGCTTTTTCCCAGGGGGTGGAGGAAACACCATATATTTT. Supplemented by reference TRBV5-6 and TRBJ1-3, the full variable domain reads DAGVTQSPTHLIKTRGQQVTLRCSPKSGHDTVSWYQQALGQGPQFIFQYYEEEERQRGNFPDRFSGHQFPNYSSELNVNALLLGDSALYLCASSFFPGGGGNTIYFGEGSWLTVV.

This clone was detected once. The genes are TRBV11-1 and TRBJ2-5, with 10 bases matching TRBD2. There are 15 residues in the CDR3. From germline, CDR1 is SGHAT and CDR2 FQDESV (reference sequence). Losses at the gene ends were 6 bases for V and 5 bases for J; bases not matched to a gene: 9. CDR3 DNA sequence: TGTGCCAGCAGTCCAGGGAGCGGGGGGGCCGAGACCCAGTACTTC. It codes for CASSPGSGGAETQYF.

The chain links TRBV6-5 to TRBJ2-5; TRBD2 matches 14 bases. The CDR3 sequence is 16 residues long. Losses at the gene ends were 2 bases for V and 1 base for J; bases not matched to a gene: 0. Germline V CDR1 and CDR2: MNHEY, SVGAGI. The CDR3 is CASSYGTSGGQETQYF. The CDR3 bases are TGTGCCAGCAGTTACGGGACTAGCGGGGGCCAAGAGACCCAGTACTTC.

V usage is TRBV7-3 and J usage is TRBJ2-5; 11 bases are shared with TRBD1. Trimming took 9 bases from V and 4 from J; bases not matched to a gene: 25. CDR3 size: 20 residues. Germline loops: CDR1 SGHTA, CDR2 FQGTGA. The CDR3 DNA reads as TGTGCCAGGCCTAACCTGCCGGACAGGGGGCCCTGGGGATCTTTAGAGACCCAGTACTTC. Translated, it gives CARPNLPDRGPWGSLETQYF.

This clone turned up a few times. This chain's CDR3 is CASSALRGVNTGELFF. For the CDR3, the DNA is TGTGCCAGCAGTGCTCTTAGGGGAGTAAACACCGGGGAGCTGTTTTTT. The chain recombines TRBV6-1 with TRBJ2-2; D could derive from TRBD1 or TRBD2 (5 bases each). The V and J ends lost 4 bases and 2 bases respectively, with 14 bases between them. Germline CDR1 reads MNHNS; CDR2 reads SASEGT. CDR3 length: 16 residues.

This clone was seen a handful of times. V and J are TRBV10-3 and TRBJ1-1, with 12 bases fitting TRBD1. This CDR3 is 19 amino acids long. V was pared by 0 bases and J by 1 base, with 9 bases of the junction left unmatched. CDR1 ENHRY and CDR2 SYGVKD come from the germline V gene. The CDR3 is CAISESRWGQGAGNTEAFF. The CDR3 DNA reads TGTGCCATCAGTGAGTCGAGGTGGGGACAGGGGGCTGGGAACACTGAAGCTTTCTTT.

The chain employs TRBV28 and TRBJ2-1; D remains ambiguous. This CDR3 contains 14 residues. Germline V gene data show CDR1 as MDHEN and CDR2 as SYDVKM. V was cut by 7 bases and J by 9 bases, with 19 bases left in between. CDR3 loop: CASTQSTPTSEQFF. CDR3 bases: TGTGCCAGCACACAGTCGACTCCTACAAGTGAGCAGTTCTTC.

The rearrangement uses TRBV5-1 and TRBJ2-6, with unresolved D. Germline V gene data show CDR1 as SGHRS and CDR2 as YFSETQ. There are 16 residues in the CDR3. V lost 0 bases and J 0 bases, leaving 7 bases between the germline ends. The CDR3 is CASSLEPNSGANVLTF. CDR3 nucleotide sequence: TGCGCCAGCAGCTTGGAACCTAACTCTGGGGCCAACGTCCTGACTTTC.

The gene calls are TRBV5-6 and TRBJ2-5; TRBD1 is a possible D gene (6 bases). The germline gives CDR1 SGHDT, CDR2 YYEEEE. CDR3 size: 15 residues. With 0 bases removed from V and 7 bases from J, the gap between germline ends came to 16 bases. DNA of the CDR3: TGTGCCAGCAGCTTGGGAAGGGGGTTAACTTCGACCCAGTACTTC. Its translation: CASSLGRGLTSTQYF.

The chain uses TRBV7-9 and TRBJ2-1, with 10 bases matching TRBD2. V was clipped by 5 bases and J by 9 bases; unmatched bases: 10. Germline lookup yields CDR1 SEHNR and CDR2 FQNEAQ (reference sequence). The CDR3 sequence is 15 residues long. CDR3 sequence: CASSRRSGGASEQFF. CDR3 in DNA: TGTGCCAGCAGCCGACGAAGCGGGGGGGCCTCTGAGCAGTTCTTC.

Here the CDR3 reads CASSSGEENEQFF. The CDR3 DNA follows: TGTGCCAGCAGTTCTGGGGAAGAGAATGAGCAGTTCTTC. V is TRBV6-6 and J is TRBJ2-1; D gene unclear. Trimming took off 4 bases at V and 7 bases at J, with 11 bases between the two ends. This CDR3 is built from 13 residues. Germline assignment: CDR1 MNHNY and CDR2 SVGAGI (reference sequence).

This clone was detected once. The chain has TRBV30 and TRBJ2-5; TRBD2 matches at 7 bases. The CDR3 runs to 15 residues. Germline values: CDR1 GTSNPN, CDR2 SVGIG (reference sequence). The V and J ends lost 3 bases and 5 bases, in that order; junction bases with no gene match: 12. Written as DNA, the CDR3 is TGTGCCTGGAGGAGGAGCGGGGCGGGCACGGAGACCCAGTACTTC. Amino acids: CAWRRSGAGTETQYF.

The chain recombines TRBV5-1 with TRBJ2-7; TRBD1 matches at 8 bases. Trimming at V came to 4 bases and at J to 2 bases, leaving 5 bases not matched to a gene. CDR1 SGHRS and CDR2 YFSETQ come from the germline V gene. There are 14 residues in the CDR3. For the CDR3, the DNA is TGCGCCAGCAGCGCGGGACAGGAACCCTACGAGCAGTACTTC. This gives the protein CASSAGQEPYEQYF.

The genes are TRBV5-1 and TRBJ2-1, with 7 positions matching TRBD1. The ends lost 1 base at V and 9 bases at J; junction bases unmatched: 10. Germline V CDR1 and CDR2: SGHRS, YFSETQ. The CDR3 loop spans 15 amino acids. CDR3 region: CASSLIGQEAGEQFF. CDR3 sequence (DNA): TGCGCCAGCAGCTTGATCGGACAGGAAGCCGGTGAGCAGTTCTTC.

The rearrangement joins TRBV2 to TRBJ2-7, with D tentatively TRBD1 (7 bases). The CDR3 is 14 residues long. The V and J ends lost 6 bases and 4 bases respectively, with 16 bases between them. Looked up from germline, CDR1 is SNHLY and CDR2 is FYNNEI. The CDR3 loop is CASRDPTGTYEQYF. CDR3 nucleotides: TGTGCCAGCAGGGACCCGACAGGGACTTACGAGCAGTACTTC.

Concerning this clone itself: One junction end disagrees with the germline gene, perhaps due to a read error. Other DNA sequences within the sample encode an identical CDR3. The chain recombines TRBV11-2 with TRBJ2-7; TRBD2 is a possible D gene (5 bases). The CDR3 covers 12 residues. In germline, CDR1 is SGHAT, CDR2 FQNNGV. The CDR3 spells CASSLEGYEQYF. The CDR3 bases are TGCGCCAGCAGCTTAGAGGGATACGAGCAGTACTTC.

This chain joins TRBV5-1 and TRBJ1-1; D is unclear. The CDR3 consists of 15 residues. CDR1 is SGHRS and CDR2 is YFSETQ in the germline V gene. V lost 0 bases and J 4 bases, leaving 13 bases between the germline ends. CDR3 amino acids: CASSLASGYRTEAFF. The CDR3 DNA follows: TGCGCCAGCAGCTTGGCCTCGGGTTATCGCACTGAAGCTTTCTTT.